Sequencing of this TCR beta chain was carried out in a study of cytomegalovirus exposure and HLA in healthy donors. Study outcomes and limitations: An analysis done earlier found most TCR beta V segments productive about 87% or about 30% of the time. Reports indicated that the classifier achieved high specificity and sensitivity in diagnosing cytomegalovirus status. In a later analysis, across HLA loci, associated TCR counts were highest for DRB1, lowest for HLA-C. 150 to 200 TCR beta chains were listed as cytomegalovirus-associated.

To note about this clone: Antigen: not known.

The CDR3 is 14 amino acids. CDR1 is MDHEN and CDR2 is SYDVKM in the germline V gene. Trimming stripped 7 bases from V and 7 bases from J, with 17 bases between. It was with 60 Vbeta and 13 Jbeta primers that the PCR ran. Assay used: immunoSEQ multiplex PCR; TCRdb lists only in-frame clones, some missing. The record lists 50,000 to 75,000 clones, of which the ten most abundant hold approximately 2.1%. Material: PBMCs. This chain uses TRBV28 with TRBJ1-5, with D maybe TRBD1 (5 bases). This receptor was obtained from a woman younger than 30 in good health and CMV-seronegative. The CDR3 here is CASKLRGSRQPQHF. The CDR3 DNA sequence: TGTGCCAGCAAACTACGGGGGTCTCGGCAGCCCCAGCATTTT.